Detailed here is one T cell receptor (beta chain). This same CDR3 is encoded by further DNA sequences in the sample. The data were taken from a study of OX40 agonist ivuxolimab in advanced cancers. Sampling times: baseline, cycle 4 day 1, cycle 7 day 1. With 6 bases clipped from V and 4 bases from J, the junction kept 5 bases outside the gene matches. Germline loops: CDR1 SGHNT, CDR2 YYREEE (reference sequence). The length of the CDR3 is 13 residues. Produced via immunoSEQ multiplex PCR; TCRdb's table is partial and in-frame only. The table records roughly 43,000 clones, around 90% of them present only once.

The clonotype was recovered from an adult with an advanced solid tumor such as melanoma, head and neck, liver or kidney cancer. V is TRBV5-4 and J is TRBJ1-2; TRBD1 agrees at 8 bases. Material: CD4+ or CD8+ T cells sorted from blood, obtained in a trial of the OX40 agonist ivuxolimab. The CDR3 sequence is CASNDRGGYGYTF. CDR3 nucleotides: TGTGCCAGCAATGACAGGGGCGGCTATGGCTACACCTTC. The full variable domain, rest sourced from reference TRBV5-4 and TRBJ1-2, is ETGVTQSPTHLIKTRGQQVTLRCSSQSGHNTVSWYQQALGQGPQFIFQYYREEENGRGNFPPRFSGLQFPNYSSELNVNALELDDSALYLCASNDRGGYGYTFGSGTRLTVV.